One TCR beta chain is described in this entry. The antigen remains unidentified. This sample is part of a study of blood T cells in healthy people across ages. Study conclusions and caveats: Compared with aged donors, long-lived donors showed fewer expanded clones, suggesting selection. The fall in TCR beta diversity per million T cells was roughly linear with age.

Next came a second PCR, run for about 6 to 12 cycles, which used a sample-barcoded 5' primer along with a J-beta primer mix. The authors tagged each cDNA molecule using a template-switch adaptor with 12 random nucleotides. TCRdb fed the 5' RACE reads into MiXCR, producing one record per CDR3 protein. The profile shows about 1.6 million distinct CDR3 sequences, about 35% of them singletons. The amount of total RNA extracted per sample was at least 5.5 micrograms. The receptor was derived from a woman aged 25 to 39 in good health. Sequenced input: blood.

The chain's CDR3 is CSARITGGKKTQYF. The CDR3 coding sequence is TGCAGTGCTAGAATAACAGGGGGCAAGAAGACCCAGTACTTC. The chain employs TRBV20-1 and TRBJ2-5, with TRBD1 identical over 9 bases. CDR3 length: 14 residues. CDR1 and CDR2 (germline): DFQATT, SNEGSKA (reference sequence). Trimming removed 2 bases from V and 6 bases from J; junction bases left unmatched: 7.